The clone carrying this T cell receptor (beta chain) has ten or more counts. CDR1 is KGHDR and CDR2 is SFDVKD in the germline V gene. This CDR3 comprises 15 residues. The ends lost 8 bases at V and 7 bases at J; junction bases unmatched: 11. A 3' RACE protocol on RNA, with unique molecular identifiers, produced the TCR library. Each CDR3 protein gets one entry after TCRdb re-called the 3' RACE reads with MiXCR. The data show some 38,000 distinct CDR3 sequences, with about 6% seen just once and approximately 0.97% held by the top ten. These data come from a study of HIV-infected children after antiretroviral therapy interruption. Treatment reported: PENTA 11 planned treatment interruption arm or continuous ART arm. At least 5 million viable PBMCs were required per cryopreserved sample.

The sample here was CD45RA+ CD4+ T cells from PBMCs, pooled from several time points, taken from a donor given antiretroviral therapy, either interrupted or continuous. Indicated subset: naive CD4+ CD45RA+ CD45RO- T cells. The chain has TRBV24-1 and TRBJ2-2, with 8 bases identical to TRBD2. The source is a pool of human donors with HIV. CDR3: CATTSGGDLNGELFF. CDR3 nucleotide sequence: TGTGCCACCACATCCGGGGGGGACCTAAACGGGGAGCTGTTTTTT.